This T cell receptor beta chain originates from a study of shared clonotypes between healthy human individuals. The assay used deep level. Only in-frame clones appear in the TCRdb table, and some are missing; sequencing was by immunoSEQ multiplex PCR. The profile shows 2.3 million or so clones, 90% to 95% of them singletons. Germline values: CDR1 LGHNA, CDR2 YSLEER. The germline V and J ends were trimmed by 0 bases and 10 bases, with 18 bases remaining between them. There are 15 residues in the CDR3. The chain recombines TRBV4-3 with TRBJ1-1; no reliable D call. Sequencing was performed on naive CD4+ T cells from PBMCs. The subset denotes: CD45RA+ positively selected. The sequence came from a man aged 18 to 29 in good health. Some clones in this sample may be carry-over from other donors' samples. CDR3 nucleotide sequence: TGCGCCAGCAGCCAAGATCTAGCCCCCCCGAAGGGAGCTTTCTTT. Amino acid sequence: CASSQDLAPPKGAFF.